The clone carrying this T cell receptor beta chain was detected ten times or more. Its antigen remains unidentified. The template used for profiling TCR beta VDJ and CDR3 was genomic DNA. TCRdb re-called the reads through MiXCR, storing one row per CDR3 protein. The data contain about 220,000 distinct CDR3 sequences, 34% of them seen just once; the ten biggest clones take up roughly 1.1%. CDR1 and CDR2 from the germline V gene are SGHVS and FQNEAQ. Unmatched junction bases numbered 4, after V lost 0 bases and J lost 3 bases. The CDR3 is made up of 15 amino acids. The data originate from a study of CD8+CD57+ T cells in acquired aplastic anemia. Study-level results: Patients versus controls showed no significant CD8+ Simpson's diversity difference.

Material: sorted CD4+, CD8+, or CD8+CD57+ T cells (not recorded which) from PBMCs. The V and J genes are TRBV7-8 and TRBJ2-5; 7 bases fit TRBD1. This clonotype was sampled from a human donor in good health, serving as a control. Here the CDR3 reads CASSLALTGKETQYF. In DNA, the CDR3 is TGTGCCAGCAGCTTAGCCCTGACAGGGAAAGAGACCCAGTACTTC.